This is a list of T cell receptor beta chains from one sample in a study of cytomegalovirus exposure and HLA in healthy donors. Assay used: immunoSEQ multiplex PCR; TCRdb lists only in-frame clones, some missing. This table has 200,000 to 250,000 clones, about three quarters appearing once. The source material was PBMCs. The receptors stem from a man aged 18 to 29 in good health and CMV-seronegative. CDR3s include the opening cysteine and the closing phenylalanine or tryptophan. Each record gives: J gene, V gene, CDR3 protein.

J gene: TRBJ1-2
V gene: TRBV4-3
CDR3 protein: CASSQEGDRGSNYGYTF

J gene: TRBJ1-1
V gene: TRBV6-5
CDR3 protein: CASSSLGTGDTEAFF

J gene: TRBJ1-1
V gene: TRBV7-2
CDR3 protein: CASRGSPLEAFF

J gene: TRBJ2-7
V gene: TRBV30
CDR3 protein: CAWSVRGGAGVITYEQYF

J gene: TRBJ2-7
V gene: TRBV13
CDR3 protein: CASSPSPQGNSYEQYF

J gene: TRBJ2-3
V gene: TRBV4-3
CDR3 protein: CASSHQLAPDTQYF

J gene: TRBJ2-5
V gene: TRBV6-6
CDR3 protein: CASSYWQGQETQYF

J gene: TRBJ2-5
V gene: TRBV5-6
CDR3 protein: CASSGPAETQYF

J gene: TRBJ1-1
V gene: TRBV27
CDR3 protein: CASSPWRNTEAFF

J gene: TRBJ2-1
V gene: TRBV9
CDR3 protein: CASSVEAESSYNEQFF

J gene: TRBJ1-1
V gene: TRBV30
CDR3 protein: CAWRPWDRGWSEAFF

J gene: TRBJ1-1
V gene: TRBV7-8
CDR3 protein: CASSPPEGGLYTEAFF

J gene: TRBJ2-1
V gene: TRBV6-5
CDR3 protein: CASSYFPAGGANEQFF

J gene: TRBJ2-3
V gene: TRBV11-2
CDR3 protein: CASSLGLAGLTDTQYF

J gene: TRBJ2-7
V gene: TRBV18
CDR3 protein: CASSPQDRMEQYF

J gene: TRBJ2-3
V gene: TRBV1
CDR3 protein: CTSSRITGTSGGKTADTQYF

J gene: TRBJ2-7
V gene: TRBV15
CDR3 protein: CATSSPAGRRTYEQYF

J gene: TRBJ2-7
V gene: TRBV27
CDR3 protein: CASSRIGTGSNEQYF

J gene: TRBJ1-6
V gene: TRBV7-3
CDR3 protein: CASTSSGAAAGQSPLHF

J gene: TRBJ2-3
V gene: TRBV5-4
CDR3 protein: CASSLGASSTDTQYF

J gene: TRBJ1-3
V gene: TRBV11-3
CDR3 protein: CASSLSTGIDSGNTIYF

J gene: TRBJ2-5
V gene: TRBV7-2
CDR3 protein: CASSPRLAGETQYF

J gene: TRBJ1-5
V gene: TRBV7-9
CDR3 protein: CSSSLLIGTGHDQPQHF

J gene: TRBJ2-1
V gene: TRBV28
CDR3 protein: CASSLSRVEVQFF

J gene: TRBJ2-2
V gene: TRBV9
CDR3 protein: CASNPSGSGELFF

J gene: TRBJ2-7
V gene: TRBV11-2
CDR3 protein: CASSLGRVYEQYF

J gene: TRBJ2-3
V gene: TRBV30
CDR3 protein: CAWTLGQGPTDTQYF

J gene: TRBJ2-7
V gene: TRBV11-3
CDR3 protein: CASSLVHSTYEQYF

J gene: TRBJ1-5
V gene: TRBV6-1
CDR3 protein: CASSEGRHSNQPQHF

J gene: TRBJ2-7
V gene: TRBV27
CDR3 protein: CASSLSGGGGFYEQYF

J gene: TRBJ2-7
V gene: TRBV28
CDR3 protein: CASRQGSYEQYF

J gene: TRBJ2-1
V gene: TRBV30
CDR3 protein: CAWIPGTVFDRGVGNEQFF

J gene: TRBJ2-2
V gene: TRBV9
CDR3 protein: CASSVGQGGTGELFF

J gene: TRBJ1-2
V gene: TRBV11-2
CDR3 protein: CASSLDGREGGYTF

J gene: TRBJ2-1
V gene: TRBV4-2
CDR3 protein: CASSQDNSHNEQFF

J gene: TRBJ1-1
V gene: TRBV28
CDR3 protein: CASSLGTGLSTEAFF

J gene: TRBJ1-1
V gene: TRBV5-4
CDR3 protein: CASSLQGKGDTEAFF

J gene: TRBJ1-1
V gene: TRBV4-3
CDR3 protein: CASSQGANTEAFF

J gene: TRBJ1-3
V gene: TRBV6-1
CDR3 protein: CASSEFGQLSGNTIYF

J gene: TRBJ2-7
V gene: TRBV28
CDR3 protein: CASSPGQGGTYEQYF

J gene: TRBJ2-1
V gene: TRBV19
CDR3 protein: CASSIDGTGIGNEQFF

J gene: TRBJ2-7
V gene: TRBV4-3
CDR3 protein: CASSQDQGPAEQYF

J gene: TRBJ2-3
V gene: TRBV5-3
CDR3 protein: CARSFYEREILDTDTQYF

J gene: TRBJ2-3
V gene: TRBV30
CDR3 protein: CAGYRADTQYF

J gene: TRBJ2-1
V gene: TRBV1
CDR3 protein: CTSSQQRGPLYNEQFF

J gene: TRBJ2-2
V gene: TRBV2
CDR3 protein: CASIVSRGSNTGELFF